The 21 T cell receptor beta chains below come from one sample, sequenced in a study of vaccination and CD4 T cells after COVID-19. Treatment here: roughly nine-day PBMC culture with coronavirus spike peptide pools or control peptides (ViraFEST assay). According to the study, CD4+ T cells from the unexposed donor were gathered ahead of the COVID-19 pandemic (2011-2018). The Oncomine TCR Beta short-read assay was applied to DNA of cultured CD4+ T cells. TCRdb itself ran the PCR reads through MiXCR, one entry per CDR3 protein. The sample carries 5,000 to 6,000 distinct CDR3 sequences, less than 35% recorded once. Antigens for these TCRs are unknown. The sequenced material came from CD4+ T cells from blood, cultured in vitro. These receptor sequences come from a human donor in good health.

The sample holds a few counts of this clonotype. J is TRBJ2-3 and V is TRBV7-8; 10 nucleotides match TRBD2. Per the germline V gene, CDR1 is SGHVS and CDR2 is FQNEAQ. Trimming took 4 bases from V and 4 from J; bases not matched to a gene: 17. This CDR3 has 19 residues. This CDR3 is CASSSGLADSTGGADTQYF. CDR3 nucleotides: TGTGCCAGCAGCTCCGGACTAGCGGACTCCACGGGGGGGGCAGATACGCAGTATTTT. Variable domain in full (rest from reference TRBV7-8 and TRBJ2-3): GAGVSQSPRYKVAKRGQDVALRCDPISGHVSLFWYQQALGQGPEFLTYFQNEAQLDKSGLPSDRFFAERPEGSVSTLKIQRTQQEDSAVYLCASSSGLADSTGGADTQYFGPGTRLTVL.

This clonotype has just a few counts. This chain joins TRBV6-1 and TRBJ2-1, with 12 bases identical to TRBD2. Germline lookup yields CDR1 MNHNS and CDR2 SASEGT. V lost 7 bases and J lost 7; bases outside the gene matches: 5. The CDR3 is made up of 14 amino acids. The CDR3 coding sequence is TGTGCCAGCAAACCGGGACTAGCGGGTAATGAGCAGTTCTTC. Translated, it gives CASKPGLAGNEQFF.

The CDR3 loop reads CASSPETSGYEQYF. The CDR3 region has the DNA TGTGCCAGCAGCCCAGAGACTAGCGGATACGAGCAGTACTTC. V usage is TRBV7-2 and J usage is TRBJ2-7; 9 nucleotides agree with TRBD2. In germline, CDR1 is SGHTA, CDR2 FQGNSA. The CDR3 consists of 14 residues. With V trimmed by 5 bases and J by 4 bases, 6 bases remained unmatched.

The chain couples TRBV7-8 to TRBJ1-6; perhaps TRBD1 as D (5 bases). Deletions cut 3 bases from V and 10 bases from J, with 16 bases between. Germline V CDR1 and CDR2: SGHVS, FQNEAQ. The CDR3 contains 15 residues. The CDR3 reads CASSFPGRDGSPLHF. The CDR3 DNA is TGTGCCAGCAGCTTCCCAGGGAGGGACGGCTCACCCCTCCACTTT.

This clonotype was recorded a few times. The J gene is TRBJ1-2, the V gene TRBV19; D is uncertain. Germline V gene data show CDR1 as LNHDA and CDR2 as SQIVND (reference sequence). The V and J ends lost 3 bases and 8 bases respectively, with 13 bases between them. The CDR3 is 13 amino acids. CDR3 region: CASSIRTFSGYTF. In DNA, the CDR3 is TGTGCCAGTAGTATTCGTACATTTAGCGGCTACACCTTC.

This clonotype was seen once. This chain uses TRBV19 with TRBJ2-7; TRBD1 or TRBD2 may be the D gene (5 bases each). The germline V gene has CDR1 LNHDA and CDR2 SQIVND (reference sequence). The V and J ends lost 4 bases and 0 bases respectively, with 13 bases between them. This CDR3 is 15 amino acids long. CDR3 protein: CASSTGTASSYEQYF. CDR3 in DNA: TGTGCCAGTAGTACGGGGACGGCGAGCTCCTACGAGCAGTACTTC.

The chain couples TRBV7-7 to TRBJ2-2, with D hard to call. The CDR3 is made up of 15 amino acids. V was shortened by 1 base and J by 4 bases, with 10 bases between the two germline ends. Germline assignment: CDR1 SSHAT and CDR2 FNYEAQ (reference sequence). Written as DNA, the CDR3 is TGTGCCAGCAGCTTAGAAGGCCTAACCACCGGGGAGCTGTTTTTT. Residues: CASSLEGLTTGELFF.

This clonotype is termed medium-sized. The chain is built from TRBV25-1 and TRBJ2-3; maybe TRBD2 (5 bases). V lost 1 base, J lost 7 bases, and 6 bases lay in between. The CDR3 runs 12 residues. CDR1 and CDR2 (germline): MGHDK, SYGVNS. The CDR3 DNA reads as TGTGCCAGCAGTGAATCGGGGTATACGCAGTATTTT. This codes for CASSESGYTQYF.

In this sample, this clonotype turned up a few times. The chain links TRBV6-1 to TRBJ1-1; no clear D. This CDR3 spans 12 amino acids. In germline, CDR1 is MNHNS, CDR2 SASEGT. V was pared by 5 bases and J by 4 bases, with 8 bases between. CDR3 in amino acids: CASSLQFTEAFF. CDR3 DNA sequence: TGTGCCAGCAGTCTCCAGTTCACTGAAGCTTTCTTT.

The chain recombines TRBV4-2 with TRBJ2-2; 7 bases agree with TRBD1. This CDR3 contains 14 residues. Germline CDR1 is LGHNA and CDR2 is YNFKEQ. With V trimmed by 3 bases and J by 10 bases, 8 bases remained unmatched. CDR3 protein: CASSQRGGFEELFF. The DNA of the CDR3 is TGTGCCAGCAGCCAGCGAGGGGGCTTCGAGGAGCTGTTTTTT.

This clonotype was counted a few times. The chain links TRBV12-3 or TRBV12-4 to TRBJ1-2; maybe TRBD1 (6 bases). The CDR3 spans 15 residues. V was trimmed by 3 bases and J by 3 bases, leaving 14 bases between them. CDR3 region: CASSLGQGMDYGYTF. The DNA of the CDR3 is TGTGCCAGCAGTTTGGGGCAGGGGATGGACTATGGCTACACCTTC.

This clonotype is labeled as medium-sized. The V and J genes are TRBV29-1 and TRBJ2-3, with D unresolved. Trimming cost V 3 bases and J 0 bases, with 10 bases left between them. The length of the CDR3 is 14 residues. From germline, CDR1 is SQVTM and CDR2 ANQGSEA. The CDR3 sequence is CSVDEGLSTDTQYF. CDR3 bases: TGCAGCGTTGATGAAGGGCTCAGCACAGATACGCAGTATTTT.

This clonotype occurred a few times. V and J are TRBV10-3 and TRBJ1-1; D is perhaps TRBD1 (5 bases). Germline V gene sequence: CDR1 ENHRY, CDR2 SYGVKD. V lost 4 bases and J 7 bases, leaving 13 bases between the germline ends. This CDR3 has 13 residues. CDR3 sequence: CAISGRDAYEAFF. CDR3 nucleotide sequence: TGTGCCATCAGTGGGCGGGACGCCTATGAAGCTTTCTTT.

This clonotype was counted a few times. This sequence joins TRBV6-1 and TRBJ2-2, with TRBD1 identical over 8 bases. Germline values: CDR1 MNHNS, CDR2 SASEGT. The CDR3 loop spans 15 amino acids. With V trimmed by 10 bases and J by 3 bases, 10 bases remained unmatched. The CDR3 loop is CATLRGLRDTGELFF. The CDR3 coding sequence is TGTGCCACCCTCAGGGGGCTTAGGGACACCGGGGAGCTGTTTTTT.

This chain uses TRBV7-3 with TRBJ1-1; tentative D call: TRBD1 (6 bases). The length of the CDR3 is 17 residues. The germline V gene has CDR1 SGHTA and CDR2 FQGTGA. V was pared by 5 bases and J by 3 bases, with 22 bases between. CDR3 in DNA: TGTGCCAGCAGCCCCTCAGGGGTCGGGCAGAGGGACACTGAAGCTTTCTTT. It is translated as CASSPSGVGQRDTEAFF.

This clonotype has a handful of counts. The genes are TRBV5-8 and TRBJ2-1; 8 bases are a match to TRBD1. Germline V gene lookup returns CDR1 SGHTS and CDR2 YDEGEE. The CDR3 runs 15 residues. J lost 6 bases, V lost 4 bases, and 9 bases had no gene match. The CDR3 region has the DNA TGTGCCAGCAGCACCGACAGGGGAGGAAGCAATGAGCAGTTCTTC. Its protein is CASSTDRGGSNEQFF.

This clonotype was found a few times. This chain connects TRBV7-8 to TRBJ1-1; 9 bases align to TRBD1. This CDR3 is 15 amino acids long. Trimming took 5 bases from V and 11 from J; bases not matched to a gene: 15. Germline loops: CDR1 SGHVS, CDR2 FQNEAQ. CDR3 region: CASSGGDRVSSPAFF. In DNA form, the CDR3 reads TGTGCCAGCAGCGGGGGGGACAGGGTTTCGTCTCCGGCTTTCTTT.

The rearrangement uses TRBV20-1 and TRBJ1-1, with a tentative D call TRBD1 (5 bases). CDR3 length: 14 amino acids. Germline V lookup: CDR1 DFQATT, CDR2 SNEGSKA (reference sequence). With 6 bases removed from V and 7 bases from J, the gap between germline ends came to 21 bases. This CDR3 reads CSASTGHPDREAFF. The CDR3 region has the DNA TGCAGTGCCTCCACAGGACACCCCGACCGTGAAGCTTTCTTT.

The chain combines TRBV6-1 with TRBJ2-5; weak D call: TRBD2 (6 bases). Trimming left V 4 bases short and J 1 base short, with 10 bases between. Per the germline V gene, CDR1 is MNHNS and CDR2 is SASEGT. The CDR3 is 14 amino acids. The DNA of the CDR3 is TGTGCCAGCAGTGCTCTAGCGTCCCAAGAGACCCAGTACTTC. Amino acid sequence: CASSALASQETQYF.

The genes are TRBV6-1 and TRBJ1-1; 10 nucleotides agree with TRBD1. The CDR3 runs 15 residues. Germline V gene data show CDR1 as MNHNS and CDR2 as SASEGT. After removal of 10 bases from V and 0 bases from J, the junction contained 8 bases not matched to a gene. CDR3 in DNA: TGTGCCATCCGGTGGACAGGGGGGTTGAACACTGAAGCTTTCTTT. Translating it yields CAIRWTGGLNTEAFF.

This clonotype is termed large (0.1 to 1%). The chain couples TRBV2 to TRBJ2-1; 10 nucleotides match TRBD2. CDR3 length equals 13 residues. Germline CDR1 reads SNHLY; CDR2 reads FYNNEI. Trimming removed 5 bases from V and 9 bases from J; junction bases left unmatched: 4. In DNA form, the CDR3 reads TGTGCCAGCAGTACTCTAGCGGGGGTTGAGCAGTTCTTC. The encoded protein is CASSTLAGVEQFF.